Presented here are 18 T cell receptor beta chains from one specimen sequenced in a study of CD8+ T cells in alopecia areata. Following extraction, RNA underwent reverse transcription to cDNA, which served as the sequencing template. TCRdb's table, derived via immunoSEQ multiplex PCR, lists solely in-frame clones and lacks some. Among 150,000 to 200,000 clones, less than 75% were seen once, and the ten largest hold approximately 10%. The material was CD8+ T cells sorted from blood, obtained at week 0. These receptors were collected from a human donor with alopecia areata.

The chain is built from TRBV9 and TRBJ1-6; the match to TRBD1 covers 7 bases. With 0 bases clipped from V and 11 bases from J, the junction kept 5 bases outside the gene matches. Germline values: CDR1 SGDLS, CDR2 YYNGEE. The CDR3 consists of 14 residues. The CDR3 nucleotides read TGTGCCAGCAGCGTAGGGGACAGTGACCCACCCCTCCACTTT. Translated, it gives CASSVGDSDPPLHF.

The DNA of the CDR3 is TGTGCCAGCGCAAGGGGCACCAACTATGGCTACACCTTC. This codes for CASARGTNYGYTF. The chain combines TRBV27 with TRBJ1-2, with D maybe TRBD1 (5 bases). The CDR3 extends over 13 amino acids. V lost 8 bases and J lost 2, with 12 bases in between. Germline values: CDR1 MNHEY, CDR2 SMNVEV (reference sequence).

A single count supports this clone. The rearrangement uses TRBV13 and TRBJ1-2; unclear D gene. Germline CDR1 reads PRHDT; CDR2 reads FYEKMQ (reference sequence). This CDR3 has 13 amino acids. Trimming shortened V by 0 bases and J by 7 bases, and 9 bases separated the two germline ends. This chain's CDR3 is CASSLGRGSGYTF. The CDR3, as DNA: TGTGCCAGCAGCTTAGGGAGAGGGAGTGGCTACACCTTC.

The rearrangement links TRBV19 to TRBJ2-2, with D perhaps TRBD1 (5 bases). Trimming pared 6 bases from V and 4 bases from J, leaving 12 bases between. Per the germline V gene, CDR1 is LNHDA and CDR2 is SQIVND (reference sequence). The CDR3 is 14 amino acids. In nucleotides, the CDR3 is TGTGCCAGTAGAGGGCCAGGGATCACCGGGGAGCTGTTTTTT. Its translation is CASRGPGITGELFF. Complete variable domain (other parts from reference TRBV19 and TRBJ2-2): DGGITQSPKYLFRKEGQNVTLSCEQNLNHDAMYWYRQDPGQGLRLIYYSQIVNDFQKGDIAEGYSVSREKKESFPLTVTSAQKNPTAFYLCASRGPGITGELFFGEGSRLTVL.

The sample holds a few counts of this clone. The DNA of the CDR3 is TGTGCCAGCAGCTTACGTAGAGGGCTAGCCCAAGAGACCCAGTACTTC. Amino acid sequence: CASSLRRGLAQETQYF. The J gene is TRBJ2-5, the V gene TRBV7-2; perhaps TRBD2 as D (5 bases). The length of the CDR3 is 16 residues. Trimming took 2 bases from V and 1 from J, leaving 14 bases between them. Germline lookup yields CDR1 SGHTA and CDR2 FQGNSA. Filled out from reference TRBV7-2 and TRBJ2-5, the complete variable domain reads GAGVSQSPSNKVTEKGKDVELRCDPISGHTALYWYRQSLGQGLEFLIYFQGNSAPDKSGLPSDRFSAERTGGSVSTLTIQRTQQEDSAVYLCASSLRRGLAQETQYFGPGTRLLVL.

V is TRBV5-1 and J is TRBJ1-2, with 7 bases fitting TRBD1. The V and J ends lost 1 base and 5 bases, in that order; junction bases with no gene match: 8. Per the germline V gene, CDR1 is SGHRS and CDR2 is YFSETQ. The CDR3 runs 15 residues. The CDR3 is CASSLTGTELYGYTF. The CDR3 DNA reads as TGCGCCAGCAGCTTGACCGGGACAGAGCTTTATGGCTACACCTTC.

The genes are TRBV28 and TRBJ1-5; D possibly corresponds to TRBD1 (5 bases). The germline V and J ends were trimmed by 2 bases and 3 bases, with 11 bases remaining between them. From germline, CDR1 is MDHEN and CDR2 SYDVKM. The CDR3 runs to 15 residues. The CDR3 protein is CASSLEGRNNQPQHF. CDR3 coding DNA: TGTGCCAGCAGTTTAGAGGGGCGGAACAATCAGCCCCAGCATTTT.

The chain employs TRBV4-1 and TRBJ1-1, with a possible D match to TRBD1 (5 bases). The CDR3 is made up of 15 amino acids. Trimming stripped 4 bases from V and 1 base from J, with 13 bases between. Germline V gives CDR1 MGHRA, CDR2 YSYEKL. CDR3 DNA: TGCGCCAGCAGCCTGCAGGGTAATAGGAACACTGAAGCTTTCTTT. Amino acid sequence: CASSLQGNRNTEAFF.

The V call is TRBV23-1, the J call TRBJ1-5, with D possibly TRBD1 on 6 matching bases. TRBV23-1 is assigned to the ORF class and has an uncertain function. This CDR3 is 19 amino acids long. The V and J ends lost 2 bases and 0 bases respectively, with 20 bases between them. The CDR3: CASSQPEIRQVDSNQPQHF. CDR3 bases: TGCGCCAGCAGTCAACCAGAAATAAGACAGGTTGATAGCAATCAGCCCCAGCATTTT.

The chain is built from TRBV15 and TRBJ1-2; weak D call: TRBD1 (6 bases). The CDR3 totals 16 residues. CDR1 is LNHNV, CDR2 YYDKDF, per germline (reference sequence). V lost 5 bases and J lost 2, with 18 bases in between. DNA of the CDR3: TGTGCCACCAGCGGCAGACAGGTAGAGGGGAACTATGGCTACACCTTC. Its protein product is CATSGRQVEGNYGYTF.

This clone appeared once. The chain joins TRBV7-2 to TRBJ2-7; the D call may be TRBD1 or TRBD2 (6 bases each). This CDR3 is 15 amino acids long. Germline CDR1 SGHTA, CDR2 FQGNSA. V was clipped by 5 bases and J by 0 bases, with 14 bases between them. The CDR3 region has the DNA TGTGCCAGCAGCCCTTTCGGGGGCCTCTCCTACGAGCAGTACTTC. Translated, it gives CASSPFGGLSYEQYF.

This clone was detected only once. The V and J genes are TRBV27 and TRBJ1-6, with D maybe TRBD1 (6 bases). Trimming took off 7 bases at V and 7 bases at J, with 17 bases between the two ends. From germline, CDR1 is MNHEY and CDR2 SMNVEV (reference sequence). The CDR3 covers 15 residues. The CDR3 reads CASTPGAGPNSPLHF. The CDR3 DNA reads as TGTGCCAGCACCCCAGGGGCAGGGCCAAATTCACCCCTCCACTTT.

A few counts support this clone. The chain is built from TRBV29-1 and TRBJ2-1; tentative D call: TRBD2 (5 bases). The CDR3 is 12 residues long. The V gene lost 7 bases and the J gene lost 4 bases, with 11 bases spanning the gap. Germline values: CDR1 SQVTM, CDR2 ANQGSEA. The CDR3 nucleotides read TGCAGCGCCGACCCGGGGTACAATGAGCAGTTCTTC. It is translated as CSADPGYNEQFF.

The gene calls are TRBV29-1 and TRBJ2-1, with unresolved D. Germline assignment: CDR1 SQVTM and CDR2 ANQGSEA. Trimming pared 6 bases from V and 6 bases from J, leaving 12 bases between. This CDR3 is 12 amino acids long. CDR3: CSVGATVNEQFF. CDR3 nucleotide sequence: TGCAGCGTAGGAGCCACGGTCAATGAGCAGTTCTTC.

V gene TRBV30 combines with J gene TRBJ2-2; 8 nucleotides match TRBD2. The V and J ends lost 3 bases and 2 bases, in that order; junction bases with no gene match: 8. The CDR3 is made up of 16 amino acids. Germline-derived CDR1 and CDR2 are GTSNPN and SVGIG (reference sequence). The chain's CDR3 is CAWRRSLAGNTGELFF. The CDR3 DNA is TGTGCCTGGAGAAGGAGTCTAGCGGGCAACACCGGGGAGCTGTTTTTT.

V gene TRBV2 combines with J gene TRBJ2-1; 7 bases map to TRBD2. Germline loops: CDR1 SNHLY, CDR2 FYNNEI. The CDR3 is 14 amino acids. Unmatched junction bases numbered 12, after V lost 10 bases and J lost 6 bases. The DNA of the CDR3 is TGTGCCATCGCCGGGGAGGGTCAGGTCAATGAGCAGTTCTTC. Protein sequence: CAIAGEGQVNEQFF.

In nucleotides, the CDR3 is TGTGCCAGCAGTTTATCTGGAGTAGCTAGCAATCAGCCCCAGCATTTT. Its translation: CASSLSGVASNQPQHF. J is TRBJ1-5 and V is TRBV27; D call uncertain. This CDR3 region has 16 residues. The germline CDR1 and CDR2 sequences are MNHEY and SMNVEV (reference sequence). V was trimmed by 0 bases and J by 0 bases, leaving 9 bases between them.

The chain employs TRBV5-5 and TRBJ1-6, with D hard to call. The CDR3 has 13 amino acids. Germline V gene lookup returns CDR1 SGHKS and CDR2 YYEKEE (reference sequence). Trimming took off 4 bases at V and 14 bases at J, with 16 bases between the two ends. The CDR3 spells CASSPDPSATLHF. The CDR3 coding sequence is TGTGCCAGCAGCCCGGATCCCTCTGCCACCCTCCACTTT. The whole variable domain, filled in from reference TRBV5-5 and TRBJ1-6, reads DAGVTQSPTHLIKTRGQQVTLRCSPISGHKSVSWYQQVLGQGPQFIFQYYEKEERGRGNFPDRFSARQFPNYSSELNVNALLLGDSALYLCASSPDPSATLHFGNGTRLTVT.